This T cell receptor beta chain derives from a study of cytomegalovirus exposure and HLA in healthy donors. Study conclusions and caveats: CMV serostatus was the sole immune exposure information available. High sensitivity and specificity were reportedly achieved when the classifier diagnosed cytomegalovirus status.

Germline CDR1 reads MNHNS; CDR2 reads SASEGT. The CDR3 is 14 amino acids. V shed 3 bases and J shed 4 bases, with 11 bases lying between them. Healthy individuals who donated bone marrow served as the donors. On this clone: Its antigen is unknown.

It was with 60 Vbeta and 13 Jbeta primers that the PCR ran. TCRdb's copy holds only in-frame clones and misses some; the assay was immunoSEQ multiplex PCR. Found here are more than 50,000 clones, more than 70% of them singletons; the top ten hold 20% to 25%. This clonotype originated in a woman aged 40 to 50 in good health and CMV-seropositive. This chain connects TRBV6-1 to TRBJ2-3; D is possibly TRBD2 (7 bases). The source material was PBMCs. This chain's CDR3 is CASSDAGAADTQYF. The CDR3 nucleotides read TGTGCCAGCAGTGACGCGGGGGCGGCAGATACGCAGTATTTT.